Sequencing of this T cell receptor (beta chain) was carried out in a study of T-cell memory formation after mild COVID-19. On the study more broadly: The TCR clusters were mostly specific to one donor.

As for this clonotype: Its antigen remains unknown.

TCR alpha and TCR beta cDNA libraries carrying sample barcodes and UMIs were produced by 5'RACE using constant-segment primers. TCRdb called the 5' RACE reads again in MiXCR, with one record for every CDR3 protein. Of about 240,000 distinct CDR3 sequences listed, roughly a tenth are singletons. Findings and limits, study-wide: Those CD4+ clones that contracted were mainly in CM and EM (CD8+ ones in EMRA). That cross-reactive memory joined was suggested by some responding clones appearing in pre-infection memory.

The receptor comes from a man younger than 35 who had mild COVID-19 (a few samples of this study predate the infection). Cell type and time point are not known. Sequencing was performed on PBMCs or a T cell subset sorted from them (not recorded which).

For the CDR3, the DNA is TGCGCCAGCAGCCAACGGCAGGGGGCCGAAAAACTGTTTTTT. Translated: CASSQRQGAEKLFF. The chain uses TRBV4-1 and TRBJ1-4, with 8 bases matching TRBD1. This CDR3 spans 14 amino acids. V shed 2 bases and J 8 bases; nucleotides not matched to a gene: 4. From germline, CDR1 is MGHRA and CDR2 YSYEKL.